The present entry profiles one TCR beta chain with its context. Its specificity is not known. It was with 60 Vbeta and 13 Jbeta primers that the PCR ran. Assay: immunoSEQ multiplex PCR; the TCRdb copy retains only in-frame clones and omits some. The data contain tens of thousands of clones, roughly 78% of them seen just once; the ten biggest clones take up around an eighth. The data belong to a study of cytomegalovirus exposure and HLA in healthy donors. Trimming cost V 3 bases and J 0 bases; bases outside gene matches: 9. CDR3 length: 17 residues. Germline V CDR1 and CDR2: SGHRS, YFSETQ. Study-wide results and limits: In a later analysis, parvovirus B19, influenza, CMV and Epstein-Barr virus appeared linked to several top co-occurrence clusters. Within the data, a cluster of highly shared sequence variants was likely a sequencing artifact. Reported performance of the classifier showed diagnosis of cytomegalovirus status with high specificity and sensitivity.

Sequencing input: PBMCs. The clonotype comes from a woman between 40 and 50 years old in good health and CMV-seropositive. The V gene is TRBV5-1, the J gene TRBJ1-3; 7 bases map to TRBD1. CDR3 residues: CASSWNFDRDSGNTIYF. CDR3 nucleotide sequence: TGCGCCAGCAGCTGGAACTTTGACAGGGACTCTGGAAACACCATATATTTT.